These 21 T cell receptor beta chains were all obtained from the same sample, sequenced in a study of low-dose radiotherapy and immunotherapy resistance in tumors. TRAV and TRBV primers primed cDNA for both TCRalpha and TCRbeta. For amplifying TCRs, the PCR ran for around 20 cycles with Phusion, which was used together with a constant-region primer and the adapter on the V primers. TCRdb re-called the reads with MiXCR, one entry per CDR3 protein. The sample has about 10,000 distinct CDR3 sequences; more than 55% are singletons. These receptors all come from a human donor with advanced metastatic prostate, ovarian, gallbladder or colorectal cancer (not recorded which). This table probably holds off-target reads from a library built for another chain.

The V call is TRBV28, the J call TRBJ1-2, with a possible D match to TRBD1 (5 bases). CDR1 and CDR2 from the germline V gene are MDHEN and SYDVKM. V lost 5 bases and J lost 6, with 22 bases in between. The CDR3 covers 16 residues. In nucleotides, the CDR3 is TGTGCCAGCAGTAACACAGGCGTCCCGAGGTATGATGGCTACACCTTC. Translation gives CASSNTGVPRYDGYTF.

The CDR3 sequence: CASSLVAGTNNEQFF. The DNA of the CDR3 is TGTGCCAGCAGCTTGGTGGCGGGAACAAACAATGAGCAGTTCTTC. This chain joins TRBV5-4 and TRBJ2-1; tentatively, D is TRBD2 (6 bases). Deletions cut 0 bases from V and 5 bases from J, with 12 bases between. CDR3 length equals 15 residues. The germline CDR1 and CDR2 sequences are SGHNT and YYREEE (reference sequence).

The J gene is TRBJ2-5, the V gene TRBV29-1, with 9 bases that match TRBD2. Germline loops: CDR1 SQVTM, CDR2 ANQGSEA. Trimming took 5 bases from V and 3 from J; bases not matched to a gene: 7. The CDR3 has 14 amino acids. The CDR3: CSVRGAGGKETQYF. CDR3 sequence (DNA): TGCAGCGTTAGAGGAGCGGGGGGTAAAGAGACCCAGTACTTC.

The V call is TRBV2, the J call TRBJ2-3; D ambiguous. Germline V gene sequence: CDR1 SNHLY, CDR2 FYNNEI. This CDR3 contains 14 residues. Trimming pared 4 bases from V and 1 base from J, leaving 9 bases between. The CDR3 sequence is CASSGVIGTDTQYF. The CDR3 DNA follows: TGTGCCAGCAGTGGGGTAATTGGCACAGATACGCAGTATTTT.

V gene TRBV4-3 combines with J gene TRBJ2-7; D is undetermined. Per germline, CDR1 LGHNA and CDR2 YSLEER. Trimming cost V 6 bases and J 3 bases, with 15 bases left between them. This CDR3 has 14 residues. CDR3 amino acids: CASRPSPWGYEQYF. The CDR3 DNA reads as TGCGCCAGCAGACCGTCCCCGTGGGGCTACGAGCAGTACTTC.

This clonotype was picked up one time. The chain has TRBV12-3 or TRBV12-4 and TRBJ2-5; 7 bases fit TRBD1. This CDR3 has 14 amino acids. Trimming took 7 bases from V and 1 from J; bases not matched to a gene: 6. In DNA, the CDR3 is TGTGCCAGCAAAGGATCAGGGGGCCAAGAGACCCAGTACTTC. This encodes CASKGSGGQETQYF.

This chain uses TRBV7-2 with TRBJ2-5, with 10 bases aligning to TRBD2. V lost 6 bases to trimming and J lost 2 bases; unmatched junction nucleotides: 12. CDR1 is SGHTA, CDR2 FQGNSA, per germline. The CDR3 spans 17 residues. The CDR3 nucleotides read TGTGCCAGCAGTGTGGCTAGCGGGGGATGGACTCAAGAGACCCAGTACTTC. This sequence encodes CASSVASGGWTQETQYF.

J is TRBJ2-7 and V is TRBV19, with D possibly TRBD2 on 6 matching bases. The CDR3 totals 14 residues. Trimming took 0 bases from V and 3 from J, leaving 9 bases between them. Germline loops: CDR1 LNHDA, CDR2 SQIVND (reference sequence). CDR3 region: CASSIEPGGYEQYF. The CDR3 DNA follows: TGTGCCAGTAGTATAGAGCCCGGGGGCTACGAGCAGTACTTC.

The V call is TRBV28, the J call TRBJ1-1; D not certain. This CDR3 has 15 residues. The germline gives CDR1 MDHEN, CDR2 SYDVKM. V lost 2 bases and J lost 1, with 11 bases in between. CDR3 amino acids: CASSLGVTRNTEAFF. The DNA of the CDR3 is TGTGCCAGCAGTTTAGGGGTCACACGGAACACTGAAGCTTTCTTT.

The rearrangement joins TRBV6-2 or TRBV6-3 to TRBJ1-2; D gene uncertain. Per the germline V gene, CDR1 is MNHEY and CDR2 is SVGEGT. This CDR3 contains 13 residues. V was cut by 6 bases and J by 8 bases, with 16 bases left in between. CDR3 region: CASSPRVSGGYTF. The CDR3 DNA follows: TGTGCCAGCAGCCCAAGGGTATCGGGAGGCTACACCTTC.

This clonotype was picked up a small number of times. CDR3 bases: TGTGCCAGCAGATGGGGGACTAGCAGGCATGAGCAGTTCTTC. Translation gives CASRWGTSRHEQFF. The chain has TRBV21-1 and TRBJ2-1; the table's TRBD2 call for D was not verified on the DNA. TRBV21-1 is deemed a pseudogene. There are 14 residues in the CDR3.

This clonotype was seen only a few times. V usage is TRBV29-1 and J usage is TRBJ2-1, with TRBD2 identical over 14 bases. The CDR3 sequence is 15 residues long. The germline gives CDR1 SQVTM, CDR2 ANQGSEA. V shed 6 bases, J shed 7 bases, and the junction held 8 bases outside the gene matches. This CDR3 reads CSVLTSGRAANEQFF. The CDR3 DNA reads as TGCAGCGTGTTGACTAGCGGGAGGGCCGCTAATGAGCAGTTCTTC.

V gene TRBV5-6 combines with J gene TRBJ2-2; D is possibly TRBD1 or TRBD2 (6 bases each). The V gene lost 6 bases and the J gene lost 3 bases, with 15 bases spanning the gap. The CDR3 has 15 amino acids. Germline loops: CDR1 SGHDT, CDR2 YYEEEE. The CDR3 reads CASTPGGPDTGELFF. In nucleotides, the CDR3 is TGTGCCAGCACCCCTGGGGGGCCTGACACCGGGGAGCTGTTTTTT.

This chain joins TRBV6-6 and TRBJ1-4, with a weak D call TRBD1 (6 bases). This CDR3 has 20 residues. The V gene lost 7 bases and the J gene lost 7 bases, with 34 bases spanning the gap. Germline V gives CDR1 MNHNY, CDR2 SVGAGI (reference sequence). The CDR3, as DNA: TGTGCCAGCACCGTAACTCCACCGATGGGCGTGGACAGAGCGGCTGAAAAACTGTTTTTT. It encodes CASTVTPPMGVDRAAEKLFF.

The chain uses TRBV4-3 and TRBJ2-7, with 8 positions matching TRBD2. Germline V gene data show CDR1 as LGHNA and CDR2 as YSLEER. V shed 1 base and J 3 bases; nucleotides not matched to a gene: 5. The CDR3 covers 15 residues. Written as DNA, the CDR3 is TGCGCCAGCAGCCAAGCCGCCGGGACTAGCTACGAGCAGTACTTC. It codes for CASSQAAGTSYEQYF.

This chain links TRBV11-2 with TRBJ1-5, with TRBD1 as a possible D gene (6 bases). Looked up from germline, CDR1 is SGHAT and CDR2 is FQNNGV. The CDR3 is made up of 15 amino acids. Trimming shortened V by 8 bases and J by 3 bases, and 17 bases separated the two germline ends. The CDR3 DNA reads TGTGCCAGCGCCACTACTGGGGGCCTCAATCAGCCCCAGCATTTT. The encoded protein is CASATTGGLNQPQHF.

This clonotype occurred a few times. The V and J genes are TRBV14 and TRBJ2-2; D is uncertain. This CDR3 contains 12 residues. Germline V lookup: CDR1 SGHDN, CDR2 FVKESK. V dropped 2 bases and J dropped 7 bases, with 5 bases sitting between them. CDR3 DNA: TGTGCCAGCAGCCAATCAGTCGGGGAGCTGTTTTTT. Translation gives CASSQSVGELFF.

J is TRBJ1-2 and V is TRBV28; tentatively, D is TRBD1 (5 bases). The CDR3 length is 12 residues. Between the trimmed V and J ends, which lost 5 bases and 7 bases, there was a span of 11 bases. Germline values: CDR1 MDHEN, CDR2 SYDVKM. This CDR3 is CASSRGYSGYTF. CDR3 nucleotide sequence: TGTGCCAGCAGTCGGGGGTATTCTGGCTACACCTTC.

The chain is built from TRBV12-3 or TRBV12-4 and TRBJ1-1; D gene unclear. CDR3 length: 14 amino acids. V shed 5 bases and J shed 0 bases, with 10 bases lying between them. The DNA for the CDR3 is TGTGCCAGCAGTCCCGCGGCCTTGAACACTGAAGCTTTCTTT. Translation: CASSPAALNTEAFF.

The J gene is TRBJ2-7, the V gene TRBV10-3; D is unresolved. This CDR3 region has 11 residues. Per germline, CDR1 ENHRY and CDR2 SYGVKD. Trimming removed 6 bases at V and 4 bases at J, with 7 bases between. CDR3 DNA: TGTGCCATCAGCCTAGGTTACGAGCAGTACTTC. It codes for CAISLGYEQYF.

This clonotype was detected only once. This chain links TRBV12-3 or TRBV12-4 with TRBJ1-4; no reliable D call. With 5 bases removed from V and 0 bases from J, the gap between germline ends came to 13 bases. This CDR3 is built from 16 residues. The CDR3 region is CASSPTNAATNEKLFF. CDR3 nucleotide sequence: TGTGCCAGCAGTCCTACGAATGCCGCAACTAATGAAAAACTGTTTTTT.